A selection of T cell receptor beta chains follows, all from one sample in a study of cytomegalovirus exposure and HLA in healthy donors. TCRdb's copy holds only in-frame clones and misses some; the assay was immunoSEQ multiplex PCR. The sample spans 200,000 to 250,000 clones; the ten largest clones claim around 0.95%. The material sequenced was PBMCs. The source of these receptors is a woman aged 25-40 years in good health and CMV-seropositive. The conserved cysteine and the conserved F or W are not part of the CDR3 here. The order of the fields is V gene, D gene, CDR3 protein. The D gene is left open where the match is weak.

>TRBV7-6|-
ASSLAAGGRSEAF
>TRBV28|TRBD2
ASSLAGGKYEQY
>TRBV27|-
ASSLLPQGRETQY
>TRBV19|TRBD2
ASSSALAGGELF
>TRBV6-1|-
ATTWGHSGNTIY
>TRBV7-2|TRBD1
ASSPQGGPYGYT
>TRBV4-1|-
ASSPTLELEQY
>TRBV5-1|-
ASSSSRAITDTQY
>TRBV6-5|-
ASSYSERTDTQY
>TRBV5-4|TRBD1
ASRAADRGNSPLH
>TRBV7-2|-
ASSPSGVFGEQY
>TRBV4-2|TRBD2
ASSELAGGPQLY
>TRBV2|TRBD1
ASRGQGGEETQY
>TRBV6-5|TRBD2
ASSYGAGGDYEQY
>TRBV27|-
ASSLRVNEKLF
>TRBV6-5|-
ASSKRQAYGYT
>TRBV18|-
ASSPETGLNYGYT
>TRBV27|-
ASSLTTSRDEQF
>TRBV29-1|TRBD1
SVGGPRDRGNTGELF
>TRBV4-1|-
ASSQEWQSYEQY
>TRBV19|TRBD1
ASSSRDRGYQETQY
>TRBV28|TRBD1
ASSMISGGVGEKLF
>TRBV6-5|TRBD2
ASTAGTSLYNEQF
>TRBV27|-
ASSFVNQPQH
>TRBV6-6|-
ASSYSASTDTQY
>TRBV28|-
ASSLSAVRY
>TRBV7-2|-
ASSLAGLTEAF
>TRBV7-8|-
ASSEIANYGYT